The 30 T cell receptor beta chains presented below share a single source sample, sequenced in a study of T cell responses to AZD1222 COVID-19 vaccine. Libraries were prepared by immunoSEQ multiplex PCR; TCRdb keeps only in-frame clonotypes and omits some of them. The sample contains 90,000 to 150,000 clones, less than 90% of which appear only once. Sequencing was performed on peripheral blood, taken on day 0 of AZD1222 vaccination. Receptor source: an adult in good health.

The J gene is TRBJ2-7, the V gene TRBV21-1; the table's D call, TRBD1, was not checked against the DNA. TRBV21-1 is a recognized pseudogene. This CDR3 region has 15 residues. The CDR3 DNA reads TGTGCCAGCACCTCCAGGGGGCATGCGGCTGGGGAGCAGTACTTC. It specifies CASTSRGHAAGEQYF.

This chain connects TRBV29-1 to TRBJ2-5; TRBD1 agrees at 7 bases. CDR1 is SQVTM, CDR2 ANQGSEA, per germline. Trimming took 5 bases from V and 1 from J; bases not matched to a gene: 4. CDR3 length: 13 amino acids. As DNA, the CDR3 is TGCAGCGTTCGACGGGACAGCCAAGAGACCCAGTACTTC. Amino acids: CSVRRDSQETQYF. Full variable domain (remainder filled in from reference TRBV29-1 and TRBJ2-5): SAVISQKPSRDICQRGTSLTIQCQVDSQVTMMFWYRQQPGQSLTLIATANQGSEATYESGFVIDKFPISRPNLTFSTLTVSNMSPEDSSIYLCSVRRDSQETQYFGPGTRLLVL.

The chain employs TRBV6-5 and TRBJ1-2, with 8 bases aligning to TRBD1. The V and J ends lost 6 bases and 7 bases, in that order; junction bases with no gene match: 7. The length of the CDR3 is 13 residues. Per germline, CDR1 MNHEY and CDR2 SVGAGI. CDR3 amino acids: CASRQTGAGGYTF. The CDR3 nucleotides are TGTGCCAGCAGACAGACAGGGGCGGGTGGCTACACCTTC.

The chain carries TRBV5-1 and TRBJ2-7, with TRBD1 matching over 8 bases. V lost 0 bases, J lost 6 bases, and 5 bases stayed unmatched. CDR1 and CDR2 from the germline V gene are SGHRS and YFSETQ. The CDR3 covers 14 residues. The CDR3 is CASSLDGQGPEQYF. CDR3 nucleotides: TGCGCCAGCAGCTTGGACGGACAGGGCCCCGAGCAGTACTTC.

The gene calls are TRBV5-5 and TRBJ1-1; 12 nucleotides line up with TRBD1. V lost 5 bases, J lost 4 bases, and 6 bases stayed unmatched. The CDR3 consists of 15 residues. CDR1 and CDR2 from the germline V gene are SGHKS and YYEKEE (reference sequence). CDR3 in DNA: TGTGCCAGCAGTTCCGGGACAGGGGGCGGCACTGAAGCTTTCTTT. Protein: CASSSGTGGGTEAFF.

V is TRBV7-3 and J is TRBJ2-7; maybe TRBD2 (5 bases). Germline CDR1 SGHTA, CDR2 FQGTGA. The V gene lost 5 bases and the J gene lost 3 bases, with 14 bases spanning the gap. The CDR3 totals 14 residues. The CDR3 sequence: CASSPQASIYEQYF. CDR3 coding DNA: TGTGCCAGCAGCCCCCAGGCTAGCATCTACGAGCAGTACTTC. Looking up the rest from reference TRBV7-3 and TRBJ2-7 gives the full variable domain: GAGVSQTPSNKVTEKGKYVELRCDPISGHTALYWYRQSLGQGPEFLIYFQGTGAADDSGLPNDRFFAVRPEGSVSTLKIQRTERGDSAVYLCASSPQASIYEQYFGPGTRLTVT.

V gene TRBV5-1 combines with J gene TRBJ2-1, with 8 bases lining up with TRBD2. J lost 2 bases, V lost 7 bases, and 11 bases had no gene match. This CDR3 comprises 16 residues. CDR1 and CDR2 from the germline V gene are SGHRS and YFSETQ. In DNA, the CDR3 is TGCGCCAGCTCAGAAATTGGTAGCGGGACCTACAATGAGCAGTTCTTC. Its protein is CASSEIGSGTYNEQFF. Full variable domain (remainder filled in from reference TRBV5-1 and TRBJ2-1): KAGVTQTPRYLIKTRGQQVTLSCSPISGHRSVSWYQQTPGQGLQFLFEYFSETQRNKGNFPGRFSGRQFSNSRSEMNVSTLELGDSALYLCASSEIGSGTYNEQFFGPGTRLTVL.

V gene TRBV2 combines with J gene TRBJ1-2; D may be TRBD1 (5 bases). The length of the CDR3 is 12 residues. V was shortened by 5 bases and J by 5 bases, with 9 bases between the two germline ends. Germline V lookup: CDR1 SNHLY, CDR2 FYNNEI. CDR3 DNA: TGTGCCAGCAGTCCAGGGCAATATGGCTACACCTTC. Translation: CASSPGQYGYTF.

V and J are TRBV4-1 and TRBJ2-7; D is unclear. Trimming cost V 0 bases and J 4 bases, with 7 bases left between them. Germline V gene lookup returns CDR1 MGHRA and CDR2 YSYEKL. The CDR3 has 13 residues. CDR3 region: CASSQDWAYEQYF. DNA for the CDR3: TGCGCCAGCAGCCAAGACTGGGCATACGAGCAGTACTTC.

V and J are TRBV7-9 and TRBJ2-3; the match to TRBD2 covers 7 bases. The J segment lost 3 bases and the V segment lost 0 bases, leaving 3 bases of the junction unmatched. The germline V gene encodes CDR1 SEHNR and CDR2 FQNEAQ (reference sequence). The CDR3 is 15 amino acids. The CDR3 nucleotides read TGTGCCAGCAGCTTAGCCAGCGGGGTAACAGATACGCAGTATTTT. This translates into CASSLASGVTDTQYF.

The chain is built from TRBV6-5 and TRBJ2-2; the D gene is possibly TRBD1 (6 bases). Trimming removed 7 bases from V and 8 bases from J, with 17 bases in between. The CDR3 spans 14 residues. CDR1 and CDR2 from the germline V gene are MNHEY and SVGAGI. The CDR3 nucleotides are TGTGCCAGCAACATAGAACAGGGCTTAGGGGAGCTGTTTTTT. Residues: CASNIEQGLGELFF.

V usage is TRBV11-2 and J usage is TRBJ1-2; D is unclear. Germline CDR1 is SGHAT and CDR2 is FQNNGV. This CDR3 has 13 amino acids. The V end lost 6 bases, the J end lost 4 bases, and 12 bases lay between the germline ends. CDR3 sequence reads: CASSLNSFYGYTF. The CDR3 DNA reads TGTGCCAGCAGTTTAAATAGCTTCTATGGCTACACCTTC. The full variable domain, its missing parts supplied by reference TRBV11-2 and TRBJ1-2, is EAGVAQSPRYKIIEKRQSVAFWCNPISGHATLYWYQQILGQGPKLLIQFQNNGVVDDSQLPKDRFSAERLKGVDSTLKIQPAKLEDSAVYLCASSLNSFYGYTFGSGTRLTVV.

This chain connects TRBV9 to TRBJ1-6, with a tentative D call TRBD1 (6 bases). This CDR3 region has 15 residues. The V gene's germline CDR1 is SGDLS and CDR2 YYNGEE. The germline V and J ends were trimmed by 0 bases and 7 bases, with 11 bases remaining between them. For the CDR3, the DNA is TGTGCCAGCAGCGTAGGAGGGGGGGTGAATTCACCCCTCCACTTT. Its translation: CASSVGGGVNSPLHF.

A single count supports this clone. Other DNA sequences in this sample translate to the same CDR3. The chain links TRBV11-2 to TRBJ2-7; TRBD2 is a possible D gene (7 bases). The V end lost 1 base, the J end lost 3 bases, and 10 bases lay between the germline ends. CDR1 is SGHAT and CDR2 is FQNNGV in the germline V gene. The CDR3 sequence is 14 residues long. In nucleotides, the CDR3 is TGTGCCAGCAGCTTAGTAGGGGGGGGCTACGAGCAGTACTTC. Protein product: CASSLVGGGYEQYF.

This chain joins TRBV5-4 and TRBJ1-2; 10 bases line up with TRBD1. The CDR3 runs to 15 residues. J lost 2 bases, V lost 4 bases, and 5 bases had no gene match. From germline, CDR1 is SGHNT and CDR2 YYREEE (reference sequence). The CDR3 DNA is TGTGCCAGCAGCATCGACAGGGGGCGGAACTATGGCTACACCTTC. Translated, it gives CASSIDRGRNYGYTF. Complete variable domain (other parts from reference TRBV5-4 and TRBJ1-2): ETGVTQSPTHLIKTRGQQVTLRCSSQSGHNTVSWYQQALGQGPQFIFQYYREEENGRGNFPPRFSGLQFPNYSSELNVNALELDDSALYLCASSIDRGRNYGYTFGSGTRLTVV.

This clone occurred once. The CDR3 sequence: CASSPRGGLGNEQYF. The DNA for the CDR3 is TGTGCCAGCAGCCCAAGGGGGGGGCTCGGGAACGAGCAGTACTTC. This sequence joins TRBV21-1 and TRBJ2-7; the table calls TRBD2, which could not be checked here. TRBV21-1 is a pseudogene locus. The CDR3 runs to 15 residues.

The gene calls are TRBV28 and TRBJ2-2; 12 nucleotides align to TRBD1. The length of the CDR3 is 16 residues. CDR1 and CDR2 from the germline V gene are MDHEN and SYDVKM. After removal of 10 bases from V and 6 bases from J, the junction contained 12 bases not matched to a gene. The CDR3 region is CATHSPGQGAPGELFF. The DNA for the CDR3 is TGTGCCACCCACAGCCCGGGACAGGGGGCTCCCGGGGAGCTGTTTTTT.

CDR3 coding DNA: TGCGCCAGCAGCTTGGCCGGGACAGGAACCTACGAGCAGTACTTC. Translating gives CASSLAGTGTYEQYF. The chain carries TRBV5-1 and TRBJ2-7; TRBD1 agrees at 8 bases. V shed 0 bases, J shed 2 bases, and the junction held 4 bases outside the gene matches. The CDR3 loop spans 15 amino acids. The germline V gene encodes CDR1 SGHRS and CDR2 YFSETQ.

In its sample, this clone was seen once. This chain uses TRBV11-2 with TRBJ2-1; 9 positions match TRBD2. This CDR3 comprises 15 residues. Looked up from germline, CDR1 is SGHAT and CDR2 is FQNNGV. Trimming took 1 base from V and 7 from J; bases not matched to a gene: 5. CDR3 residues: CASSLGASGANEQFF. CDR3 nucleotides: TGTGCCAGCAGCTTAGGAGCTAGCGGGGCTAATGAGCAGTTCTTC.

CDR3 region: CASKFGGGNNSPLHF. The DNA of the CDR3 is TGTGCCAGCAAATTTGGGGGGGGAAATAATTCACCCCTCCACTTT. The chain uses TRBV2 and TRBJ1-6; tentatively, D is TRBD1 (5 bases). CDR1 and CDR2 (germline): SNHLY, FYNNEI. The CDR3 extends over 15 amino acids. The V end lost 7 bases, the J end lost 5 bases, and 15 bases lay between the germline ends. Based on the CDR3 plus reference TRBV2 and TRBJ1-6, the full variable domain is EPEVTQTPSHQVTQMGQEVILRCVPISNHLYFYWYRQILGQKVEFLVSFYNNEISEKSEIFDDQFSVERPDGSNFTLKIRSTKLEDSAMYFCASKFGGGNNSPLHFGNGTRLTVT.

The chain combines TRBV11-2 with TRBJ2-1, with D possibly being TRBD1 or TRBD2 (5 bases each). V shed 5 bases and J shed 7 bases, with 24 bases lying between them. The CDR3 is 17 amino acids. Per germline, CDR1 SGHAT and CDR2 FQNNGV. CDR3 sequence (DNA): TGTGCCAGCAGCCCAGGGTTCGGGGTCGACTTAAGGAATGAGCAGTTCTTC. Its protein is CASSPGFGVDLRNEQFF.

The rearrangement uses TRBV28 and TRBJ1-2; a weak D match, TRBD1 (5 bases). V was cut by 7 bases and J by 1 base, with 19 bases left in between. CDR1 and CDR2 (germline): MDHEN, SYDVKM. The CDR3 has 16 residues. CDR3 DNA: TGTGCCAGCACCGGGGGACGGGCCCACTATAACTATGGCTACACCTTC. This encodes CASTGGRAHYNYGYTF.

DNA for the CDR3: TGTGCCAGCAAAGATCGACAGATCCTGAACACTGAAGCTTTCTTT. Encoded protein: CASKDRQILNTEAFF. J is TRBJ1-1 and V is TRBV5-4; the D gene is possibly TRBD1 (5 bases). Looked up from germline, CDR1 is SGHNT and CDR2 is YYREEE (reference sequence). The CDR3 consists of 15 residues. With 6 bases removed from V and 0 bases from J, the gap between germline ends came to 15 bases.

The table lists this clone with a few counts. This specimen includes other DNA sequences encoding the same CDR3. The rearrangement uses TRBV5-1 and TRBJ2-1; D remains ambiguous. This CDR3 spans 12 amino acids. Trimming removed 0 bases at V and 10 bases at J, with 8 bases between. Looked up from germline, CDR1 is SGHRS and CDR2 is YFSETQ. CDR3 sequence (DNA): TGCGCCAGCAGCTTGGCGGTAGGGGAGCAGTTCTTC. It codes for CASSLAVGEQFF.

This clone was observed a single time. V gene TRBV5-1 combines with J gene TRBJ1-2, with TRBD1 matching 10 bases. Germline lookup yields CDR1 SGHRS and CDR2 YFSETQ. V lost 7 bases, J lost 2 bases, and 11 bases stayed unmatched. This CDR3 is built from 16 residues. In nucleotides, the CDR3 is TGCGCCAGCGGATTTCCCCGACAGGGGGCGAACTATGGCTACACCTTC. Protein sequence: CASGFPRQGANYGYTF.

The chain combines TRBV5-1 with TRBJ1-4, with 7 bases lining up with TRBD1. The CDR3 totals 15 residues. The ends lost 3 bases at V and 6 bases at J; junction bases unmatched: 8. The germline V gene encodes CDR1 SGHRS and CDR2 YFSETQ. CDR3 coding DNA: TGCGCCAGCAGCTCGCGACAGGGCACCGATGAAAAACTGTTTTTT. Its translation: CASSSRQGTDEKLFF.

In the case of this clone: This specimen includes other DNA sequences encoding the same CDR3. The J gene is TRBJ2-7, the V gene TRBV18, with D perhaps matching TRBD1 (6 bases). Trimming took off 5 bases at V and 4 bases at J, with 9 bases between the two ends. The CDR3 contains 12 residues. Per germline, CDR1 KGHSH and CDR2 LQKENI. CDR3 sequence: CASSTGTYEQYF. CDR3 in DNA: TGTGCCAGCTCAACAGGGACGTACGAGCAGTACTTC.

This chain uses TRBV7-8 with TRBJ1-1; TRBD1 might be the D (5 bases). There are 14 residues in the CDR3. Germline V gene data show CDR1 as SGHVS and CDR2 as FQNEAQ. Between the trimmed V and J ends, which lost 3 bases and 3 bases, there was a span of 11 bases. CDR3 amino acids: CASSFGDAYTEAFF. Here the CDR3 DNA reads TGTGCCAGCAGCTTTGGGGACGCGTACACTGAAGCTTTCTTT.

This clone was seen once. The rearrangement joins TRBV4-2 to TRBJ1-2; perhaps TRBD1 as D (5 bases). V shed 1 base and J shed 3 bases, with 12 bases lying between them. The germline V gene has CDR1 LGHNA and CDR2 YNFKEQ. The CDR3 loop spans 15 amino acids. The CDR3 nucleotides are TGTGCCAGCAGCCAAGGTCCCAGGGAACACTATGGCTACACCTTC. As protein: CASSQGPREHYGYTF.

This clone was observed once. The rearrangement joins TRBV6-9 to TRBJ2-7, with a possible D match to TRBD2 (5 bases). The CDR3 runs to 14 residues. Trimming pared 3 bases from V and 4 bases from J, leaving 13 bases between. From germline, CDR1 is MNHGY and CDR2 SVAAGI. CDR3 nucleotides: TGTGCCAGCAGTTACGGGGTAGGCAAATACGAGCAGTACTTC. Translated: CASSYGVGKYEQYF.